These 15 T cell receptor beta chains share one sample of origin, sequenced in a study of cytomegalovirus exposure and HLA in healthy donors (dated by TCRdb to the late 2010s). Library creation used the immunoSEQ multiplex PCR assay. Imported from immuneACCESS, the table was reduced by TCRdb to in-frame sequences with V and J called. These copies leave out some clones; in studies compared against another copy, an unresolved V gene accounts for under half, and the cause of the remainder is not known. The sample table holds 200,000 to 250,000 clones, of which around 87% were seen once. Roughly 2% of the sample rests with the top ten. Sequenced input: PBMCs. The receptors originated from a woman aged 18-29 years in good health and CMV-seropositive.

The rearrangement joins TRBV4-1 to TRBJ2-1; 7 nucleotides line up with TRBD2. The V gene end was trimmed by 4 bases and the J gene end by 9 bases; junction bases not matched to a gene: 3. The CDR3 totals 12 residues. The germline V gene has CDR1 MGHRA and CDR2 YSYEKL. This CDR3 is CASSLGGGEQFF. CDR3 coding DNA: TGCGCCAGCAGCCTGGGCGGGGGTGAGCAGTTCTTC.

Note on this clone: Other nucleotide sequences in the sample specify the same CDR3. The rearrangement joins TRBV6-5 to TRBJ1-1, with D unclear. The V and J ends lost 5 bases and 4 bases respectively, with 5 bases between them. Germline values: CDR1 MNHEY, CDR2 SVGAGI. The CDR3 loop spans 11 amino acids. This chain's CDR3 is CASSRGTEAFF. CDR3 in DNA: TGTGCCAGCAGTCGGGGCACTGAAGCTTTCTTT.

This chain joins TRBV6-1 and TRBJ2-7; 15 bases line up with TRBD2. CDR3 length: 17 residues. Looked up from germline, CDR1 is MNHNS and CDR2 is SASEGT. J was trimmed by 7 bases and V by 4 bases; bases with no gene match: 11. Written as DNA, the CDR3 is TGTGCCAGCAGTGCCTATTTGTTCGGACTAGCGGGAGGGGAGCAGTACTTC. It specifies CASSAYLFGLAGGEQYF.

The chain employs TRBV18 and TRBJ1-3; perhaps TRBD1 as D (5 bases). The CDR3 is 14 amino acids. Trimming stripped 0 bases from V and 4 bases from J, with 7 bases between. Germline V gene lookup returns CDR1 KGHSH and CDR2 LQKENI. The chain's CDR3 is CASSPPAGGNTIYF. The DNA of the CDR3 is TGTGCCAGCTCACCACCGGCAGGGGGAAACACCATATATTTT.

The count of this clone is one. This chain links TRBV29-1 with TRBJ2-2, with 8 bases identical to TRBD2. J was trimmed by 0 bases and V by 2 bases; bases with no gene match: 5. Germline V CDR1 and CDR2: SQVTM, ANQGSEA. This CDR3 has 16 residues. The CDR3 reads CSVEPISGTNTGELFF. DNA of the CDR3: TGCAGCGTTGAACCCATTAGCGGGACGAACACCGGGGAGCTGTTTTTT.

This CDR3 reads CASSLPARLDRVYEQYF. The CDR3 nucleotides read TGTGCCAGCAGCCTTCCCGCCAGGCTGGACAGGGTCTACGAGCAGTACTTC. The chain has TRBV4-2 and TRBJ2-7; 8 nucleotides match TRBD1. The CDR3 has 17 amino acids. The J segment lost 3 bases and the V segment lost 4 bases, leaving 14 bases of the junction unmatched. Germline loops: CDR1 LGHNA, CDR2 YNFKEQ.

This clone appeared many times. The chain links TRBV14 to TRBJ1-2; no clear D gene. The CDR3 is 13 amino acids. Germline CDR1 reads SGHDN; CDR2 reads FVKESK. V dropped 4 bases and J dropped 3 bases, with 9 bases sitting between them. The DNA for the CDR3 is TGTGCCAGCAGCCCACAAAGTTACTATGGCTACACCTTC. As protein: CASSPQSYYGYTF.

The chain joins TRBV4-1 to TRBJ1-4; 7 positions agree with TRBD1. Germline V gene data show CDR1 as MGHRA and CDR2 as YSYEKL. The CDR3 has 15 residues. J was trimmed by 8 bases and V by 4 bases; bases with no gene match: 10. CDR3: CASSRLQGWGEKLFF. The CDR3 DNA sequence: TGCGCCAGCAGCCGACTACAGGGGTGGGGCGAAAAACTGTTTTTT.

The V call is TRBV29-1, the J call TRBJ2-2; TRBD1 aligns across 9 bases. V was clipped by 7 bases and J by 1 base; unmatched bases: 4. Germline CDR1 SQVTM, CDR2 ANQGSEA. This CDR3 region has 14 residues. The CDR3 DNA is TGCAGCGGAACAGGGGGCCGGAACACCGGGGAGCTGTTTTTT. Translation gives CSGTGGRNTGELFF.

The rearrangement uses TRBV4-1 and TRBJ2-4, with 7 bases matching TRBD1. Per germline, CDR1 MGHRA and CDR2 YSYEKL. This CDR3 is built from 15 residues. The ends lost 1 base at V and 8 bases at J; junction bases unmatched: 8. In DNA, the CDR3 is TGCGCCAGCAGCCAAGGACAGGGCGGGTTGGACATTCAGTACTTC. Protein sequence: CASSQGQGGLDIQYF.

The CDR3 here is CASSFRGTSGRENTQYF. The CDR3 coding sequence is TGTGCCAGCAGTTTCCGCGGGACTAGCGGGAGAGAGAATACGCAGTATTTT. V gene TRBV11-3 combines with J gene TRBJ2-3, with 14 bases identical to TRBD2. Per germline, CDR1 SGHNT and CDR2 YENEEA. The V segment lost 6 bases and the J segment 7 bases; nucleotides outside the gene matches: 12. The CDR3 contains 17 residues. Full variable domain (missing parts from reference TRBV11-3 and TRBJ2-3): EAGVVQSPRYKIIEKKQPVAFWCNPISGHNTLYWYLQNLGQGPELLIRYENEEAVDDSQLPKDRFSAERLKGVDSTLKIQPAELGDSAVYLCASSFRGTSGRENTQYFGPGTRLTVL.

This rearrangement joins TRBV28 to TRBJ2-3; 12 bases are shared with TRBD2. Germline V lookup: CDR1 MDHEN, CDR2 SYDVKM. The CDR3 contains 19 residues. V was clipped by 3 bases and J by 4 bases; unmatched bases: 14. For the CDR3, the DNA is TGTGCCAGCAGTTTCCCTAGCGGGAGGGCGACGGAAGTGGCAGATACGCAGTATTTT. Translated: CASSFPSGRATEVADTQYF.

The V call is TRBV6-5, the J call TRBJ1-2; D might be TRBD1 (5 bases). The CDR3 spans 13 residues. Germline V CDR1 and CDR2: MNHEY, SVGAGI. Trimming cost V 6 bases and J 8 bases, with 16 bases left between them. CDR3 protein: CASSLGTAQGYTF. CDR3 bases: TGTGCCAGCAGCCTCGGGACTGCTCAAGGCTACACCTTC.

The V and J genes are TRBV6-6 and TRBJ2-1; a possible D gene is TRBD2 (7 bases). Germline assignment: CDR1 MNHNY and CDR2 SVGAGI (reference sequence). The germline V and J ends were trimmed by 1 base and 5 bases, with 12 bases remaining between them. The CDR3 contains 15 residues. As DNA, the CDR3 is TGTGCCAGCAGTTACTGGGAGGGGGGGGACAATGAGCAGTTCTTC. Its translation is CASSYWEGGDNEQFF.

A word on this clone: Other DNA sequences in the same sample also yield this CDR3. The rearrangement joins TRBV28 to TRBJ1-5, with D possibly being TRBD1 (5 bases). CDR1 and CDR2 from the germline V gene are MDHEN and SYDVKM. With 3 bases removed from V and 2 bases from J, the gap between germline ends came to 11 bases. The CDR3 runs to 15 residues. CDR3: CASSLRGGGNQPQHF. The CDR3 DNA follows: TGTGCCAGCAGTTTGAGGGGAGGTGGCAATCAGCCCCAGCATTTT.